This TCR beta chain was profiled in a study of T cells in localized non-small cell lung cancer. CDR3 length equals 16 residues. CDR1 and CDR2 from the germline V gene are MNHNS and SASEGT. V gave up 0 bases and J gave up 3 bases; unmatched junction bases: 4. Assay: immunoSEQ multiplex PCR; the TCRdb copy retains only in-frame clones and omits some. The profile shows tens of thousands of clones, just over 90% of them singletons. The sequence came from a man aged 40-75 years with stage I lung adenocarcinoma. The gene calls are TRBV6-1 and TRBJ2-3, with 9 bases aligning to TRBD2. This specimen was peripheral blood, taken before any cancer treatment. CDR3 nucleotide sequence: TGTGCCAGCAGTGAAGCCGCGGGAGGGCCGACAGATACGCAGTATTTT. This translates into CASSEAAGGPTDTQYF.